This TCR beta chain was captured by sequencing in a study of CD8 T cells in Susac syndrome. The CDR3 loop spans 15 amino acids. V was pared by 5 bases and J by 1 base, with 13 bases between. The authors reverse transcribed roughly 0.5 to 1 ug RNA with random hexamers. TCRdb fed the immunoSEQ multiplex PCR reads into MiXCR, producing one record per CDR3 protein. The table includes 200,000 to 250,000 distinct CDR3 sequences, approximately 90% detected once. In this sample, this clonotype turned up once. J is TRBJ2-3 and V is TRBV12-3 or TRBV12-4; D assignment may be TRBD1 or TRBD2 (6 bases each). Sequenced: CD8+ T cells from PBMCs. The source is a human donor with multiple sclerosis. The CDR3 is CASSKQGGGTDTQYF. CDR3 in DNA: TGTGCCAGCAGTAAACAGGGAGGAGGCACAGATACGCAGTATTTT.